The rows below give T cell receptor beta chains drawn from one sample of a study of T cell repertoires in ileal Crohn's disease. The table came from immunoSEQ multiplex PCR; TCRdb's copy has only in-frame clones and leaves some out. The sample has some 17,000 clones, around nine tenths seen once; the top ten hold roughly 5.7%. The sequencing sample was made of ileal tissue. These receptor sequences come from an adult with Crohn's disease. The CDR3 runs from the conserved cysteine through the conserved F or W. A D gene is named only where the DNA matches it firmly. Size tells how often a clone was seen (once, few, many) or the class of an expanded clone, and some rows leave it out.

j_call clone_size d_call v_call cdr3_nt cdr3_aa
TRBJ1-2 - TRBD1 TRBV7-9 TGTGCCAGCAGCTCTCGGGACAGCAGGGGCTACACCTTC CASSSRDSRGYTF
TRBJ1-2 - TRBD1 TRBV6-5 TGTGCCAGCATCCAACAGGGGGCGTCAGGCGGCTACACCTTC CASIQQGASGGYTF
TRBJ2-1 - TRBD2 TRBV15 TGTGCCACCAGCAGAGGGGATAGCGGGGTCGAGCAGTTCTTC CATSRGDSGVEQFF
TRBJ1-5 - - TRBV29-1 TGCAGCGTTCCGAGCAATCAGCCCCAGCATTTT CSVPSNQPQHF
TRBJ1-1 - - TRBV28 TGTGCCAGCGGGAGTTCAGGTAGCATGAACACTGAAGCTTTCTTT CASGSSGSMNTEAFF
TRBJ1-2 - - TRBV28 TGTGCCAGCAGCTCACAGGGAATGGACTATGGCTACACCTTC CASSSQGMDYGYTF
TRBJ2-1 - TRBD2 TRBV27 TGTGCCAGCAGCTTAGCGGGGAGCTCCTACAATGAGCAGTTCTTC CASSLAGSSYNEQFF
TRBJ2-2 - - TRBV27 TGTGCCAGCAGAATCCAGGGATACGCGAACACCGGGGAGCTGTTTTTT CASRIQGYANTGELFF
TRBJ2-2 - - TRBV7-2 TGTGCCAGCACCCTAAAGCGGACGAACACCGGGGAGCTGTTTTTT CASTLKRTNTGELFF
TRBJ2-7 - TRBD2 TRBV10-1 TGCGCCAGCAGTGGTCGGCTAGCGGGGGCCTACGAGCAGTACTTC CASSGRLAGAYEQYF
TRBJ1-6 - - TRBV2 TGTGCCAGCAGTGACTTGACAGGTCCGCCCCTCCACTTT CASSDLTGPPLHF
TRBJ2-7 - TRBD1 TRBV6-5 TGTGCCAGCAGGGAGGACAGGAGACCCTCCTACGAGCAGTACTTC CASREDRRPSYEQYF
TRBJ2-1 - TRBD1 TRBV4-1 TGCGCCAGCAGCCAAGAAGGGCCAACTCGGGACAGGGGAGATGAGCAGTTCTTC CASSQEGPTRDRGDEQFF
TRBJ2-2 - - TRBV27 TGTGCCAGCAGTCCCGAGGAGATGGGAGTCTATAACACCGGGGAGCTGTTTTTT CASSPEEMGVYNTGELFF
TRBJ2-1 - TRBD1 TRBV10-3 TGTGCCATCACGGGACAGGGTGACAATGAGCAGTTCTTC CAITGQGDNEQFF
TRBJ2-3 once - TRBV21-1 TGTGCCAGCAGCAAAGCGGGAGGGCCAGATACGCAGTATTTT CASSKAGGPDTQYF
TRBJ2-4 - TRBD1 TRBV5-6 TGTGCCAGCAGCCCTATAGACAGGGAAAACATTCAGTACTTC CASSPIDRENIQYF
TRBJ2-3 - - TRBV4-1 TGCGCCAGCAGCCAAGAGCGGGATTCCAGCCCAGATACGCAGTATTTT CASSQERDSSPDTQYF
TRBJ2-1 - - TRBV18 TGTGCCAGCTCACGGCGGAACTACAATGAGCAGTTCTTC CASSRRNYNEQFF
TRBJ2-7 - TRBD1 TRBV5-8 TGTGCCACCGCGCCCGGGACAGACCTTTTCTACGAGCAGTACTTC CATAPGTDLFYEQYF
TRBJ2-4 few TRBD2 TRBV5-1 TGCGCCAGCAGCTTGGGCGGGAGGTTAGACATTCAGTACTTC CASSLGGRLDIQYF
TRBJ2-5 - TRBD1 TRBV19 TGTGCCAGTAGTATTGGGACAGGCGGGACCCAGTACTTC CASSIGTGGTQYF
TRBJ2-2 - - TRBV5-1 TGCGCCAGCAGCTTCGGACAGAGCTCCGGGGAGCTGTTTTTT CASSFGQSSGELFF
TRBJ1-1 - - TRBV7-2 TGTGCCAGCAGCCCCCAGGGACTAAACACTGAAGCTTTCTTT CASSPQGLNTEAFF
TRBJ2-5 - TRBD2 TRBV19 TGTGCCAGTAGTATTACTAGCGGGAGGGCCGGAAAGACCCAGTACTTC CASSITSGRAGKTQYF
TRBJ1-1 - - TRBV28 TGTGCCAGCAGTTTAGCACAAAACACTGAAGCTTTCTTT CASSLAQNTEAFF
TRBJ2-1 - TRBD2 TRBV29-1 TGCAGCGGAGGACTAGCGGGAGGGCCCGCTTTGGAGCAGTTCTTC CSGGLAGGPALEQFF
TRBJ2-5 - TRBD1 TRBV5-4 TGTGCCAGCAGCCATGGGACAGGGCTAATCGGGGAGACCCAGTACTTC CASSHGTGLIGETQYF
TRBJ1-4 - - TRBV5-1 TGCGCCAGCAGCTTGGCGGGAGCTCCTAATGAAAAACTGTTTTTT CASSLAGAPNEKLFF
TRBJ2-1 - - TRBV5-1 TGCGCCAGCAGCCCGGGGACGGGAGCCTACAATGAGCAGTTCTTC CASSPGTGAYNEQFF
TRBJ1-1 - - TRBV11-3 TGTGCCAGCAGCTTAAGCCAGAACACTGAAGCTTTCTTT CASSLSQNTEAFF
TRBJ1-2 few TRBD1 TRBV7-8 TGTGCCAGCAGCTCGGGACAGGGGAATGGCTACACCTTC CASSSGQGNGYTF
TRBJ2-5 - - TRBV27 TGTGCCAGCAGTCTAAAGGCCAAACGGGAAGAGACCCAGTACTTC CASSLKAKREETQYF
TRBJ2-1 - - TRBV13 TGTGCCAGCAGCTTGTTGAGCGTGGATGAGCAGTTCTTC CASSLLSVDEQFF
TRBJ2-7 - TRBD1 TRBV6-1 TGTGCCAGCAGGAGGGACAGGGGCGGATCCTACGAGCAGTACTTC CASRRDRGGSYEQYF
TRBJ2-7 - TRBD2 TRBV5-1 TGCGCCAGCAGCTTCAGCACTAGCGGGAGGATCTCCTACGAGCAGTACTTC CASSFSTSGRISYEQYF
TRBJ2-1 - TRBD1 TRBV27 TGTGCCAGCAGTTTATGGACAGGGACGGGGACCCACAATGAGCAGTTCTTC CASSLWTGTGTHNEQFF
TRBJ2-7 - TRBD1 TRBV28 TGTGCCAGCAGGGAAAGCCGGGACAGGGGCAGGCAGTACTTC CASRESRDRGRQYF
TRBJ2-7 - - TRBV7-9 TGTGCCAGCAGCTTAGCCTTCCTAGAGCAGTACTTC CASSLAFLEQYF
TRBJ2-2 once TRBD2 TRBV10-1 TGCGCCAGCAGTTCCGGGACTACAAACACCGGGGAGCTGTTTTTT CASSSGTTNTGELFF
TRBJ1-2 - - TRBV4-1 TGCGCCAGCAGCCGCGACAGCCTCTGGCCCAAAAACTATGGCTACACCTTC CASSRDSLWPKNYGYTF
TRBJ2-1 few - TRBV5-8 TGTGCCAGCAGCCCGTACAGGGGACTTTACAATGAGCAGTTCTTC CASSPYRGLYNEQFF